This T cell receptor (beta chain) was recovered during a study of T-cell reconstitution after alpha-beta-depleted transplantation in children. Broader study findings: There were some patients whose high TCRbeta diversity at day 60 came from surviving recipient T cells and thymic progenitors. The study reportedly traced alpha-beta T cells about two months after transplant to several hundred expanded graft clones. Newly produced T cells mostly accounted for T-cell counts and diversity one year post-transplant.

Unique molecular identifiers were used to barcode this TCRbeta library. MiXCR was run by TCRdb on the PCR reads, yielding one entry per CDR3 protein. The repertoire holds about 900,000 distinct CDR3 sequences, about 26% seen once, with around 30% in the top ten. This clonotype was recorded a few times. Its antigen is unknown. Sequenced material: PBMCs, mostly from graft donor cells, taken 360 days after TCRalphabeta/CD19-depleted stem cell transplant. The receptor was derived from a boy younger than two who had a stem cell transplant for SCID, so the T cells may come from the graft donor.

The CDR3 is CASSYLPAGARSYEQYF. In nucleotides, the CDR3 is TGTGCCAGCAGTTACTTGCCCGCTGGGGCGAGATCCTACGAGCAGTACTTC. The chain is built from TRBV6-5 and TRBJ2-7; tentatively, D is TRBD1 (5 bases). V lost 1 base and J 1 base, leaving 17 bases between the germline ends. CDR1 MNHEY and CDR2 SVGAGI come from the germline V gene. CDR3 size: 17 residues.